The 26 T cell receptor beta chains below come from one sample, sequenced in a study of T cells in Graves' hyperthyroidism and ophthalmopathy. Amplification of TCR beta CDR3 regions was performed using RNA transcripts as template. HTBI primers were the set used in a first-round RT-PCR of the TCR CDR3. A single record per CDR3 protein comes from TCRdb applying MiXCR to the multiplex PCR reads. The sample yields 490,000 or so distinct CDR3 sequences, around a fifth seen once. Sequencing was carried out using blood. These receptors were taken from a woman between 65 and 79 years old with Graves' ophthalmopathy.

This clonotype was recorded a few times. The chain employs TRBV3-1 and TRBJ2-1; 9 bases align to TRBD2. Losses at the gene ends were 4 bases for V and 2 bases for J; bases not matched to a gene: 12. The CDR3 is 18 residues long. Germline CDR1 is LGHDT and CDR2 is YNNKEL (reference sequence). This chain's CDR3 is CASSPPLAGQLAYNEQFF. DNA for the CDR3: TGTGCCAGCAGCCCCCCCCTAGCGGGGCAATTAGCCTACAATGAGCAGTTCTTC.

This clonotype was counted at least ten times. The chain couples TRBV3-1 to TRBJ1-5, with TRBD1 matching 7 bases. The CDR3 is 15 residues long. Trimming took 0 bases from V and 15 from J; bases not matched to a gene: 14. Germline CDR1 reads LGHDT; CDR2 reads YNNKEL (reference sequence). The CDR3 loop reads CASSQDDRDEGGGHF. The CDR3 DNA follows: TGTGCCAGCAGCCAAGACGACAGGGACGAGGGTGGCGGGCATTTT.

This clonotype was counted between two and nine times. Here the CDR3 DNA reads TGCAGTGCCACCGGGAGTAGCTCCTACGAGCAGTACTTC. The encoded protein is CSATGSSSYEQYF. The rearrangement links TRBV20-1 to TRBJ2-7; D is perhaps TRBD2 (6 bases). The ends were cut back, 6 bases at V and 0 bases at J, with 12 bases in the middle. The germline CDR1 and CDR2 sequences are DFQATT and SNEGSKA (reference sequence). This CDR3 has 13 amino acids.

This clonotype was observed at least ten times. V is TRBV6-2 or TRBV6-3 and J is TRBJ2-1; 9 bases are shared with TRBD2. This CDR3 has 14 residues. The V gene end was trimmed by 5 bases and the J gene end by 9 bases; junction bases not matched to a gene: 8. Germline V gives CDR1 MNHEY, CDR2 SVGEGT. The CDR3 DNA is TGTGCCAGCAGTCATAGCGGGAGTGTTGGTGAGCAGTTCTTC. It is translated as CASSHSGSVGEQFF.

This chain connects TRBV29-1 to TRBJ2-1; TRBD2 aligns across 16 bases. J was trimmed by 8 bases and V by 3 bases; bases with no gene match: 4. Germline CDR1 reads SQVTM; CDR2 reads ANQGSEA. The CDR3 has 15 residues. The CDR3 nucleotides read TGCAGCGTTGAGGGACTAGCGGGAGGGCCCGATGAGCAGTTCTTC. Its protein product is CSVEGLAGGPDEQFF.

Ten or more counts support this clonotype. The CDR3 DNA reads as TGTGCCAGCAGCTTAAACAGGGAGACAGATACGCAGTATTTT. Translating it yields CASSLNRETDTQYF. This rearrangement joins TRBV7-3 to TRBJ2-3, with D perhaps matching TRBD1 (6 bases). Germline loops: CDR1 SGHTA, CDR2 FQGTGA. Trimming cost V 1 base and J 3 bases, with 8 bases left between them. There are 14 residues in the CDR3.

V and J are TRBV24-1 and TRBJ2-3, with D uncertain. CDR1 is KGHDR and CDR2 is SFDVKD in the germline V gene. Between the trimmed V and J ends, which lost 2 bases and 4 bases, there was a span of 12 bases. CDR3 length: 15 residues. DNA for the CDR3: TGTGCCACCAGTGATTCGAGACACCAATCAGATACGCAGTATTTT. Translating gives CATSDSRHQSDTQYF.

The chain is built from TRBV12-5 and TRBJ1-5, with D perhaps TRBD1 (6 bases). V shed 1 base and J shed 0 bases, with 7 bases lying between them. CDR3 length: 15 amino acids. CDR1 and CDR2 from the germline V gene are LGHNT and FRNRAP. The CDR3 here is CASGLGQVSNQPQHF. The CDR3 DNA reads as TGTGCTAGTGGTTTGGGACAGGTTAGCAATCAGCCCCAGCATTTT.

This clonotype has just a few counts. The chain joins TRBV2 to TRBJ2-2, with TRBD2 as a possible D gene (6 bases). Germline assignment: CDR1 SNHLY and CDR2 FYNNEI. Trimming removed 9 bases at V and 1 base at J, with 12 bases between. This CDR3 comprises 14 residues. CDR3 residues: CASCRDWNTGELFF. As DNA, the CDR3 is TGTGCCAGTTGCCGGGACTGGAACACCGGGGAGCTGTTTTTT.

The CDR3 region is CACSDGYTF. The CDR3, as DNA: TGTGCCTGTTCCGATGGCTACACCTTC. This chain connects TRBV30 to TRBJ1-2; D is uncertain. This CDR3 has 9 residues. Deletions cut 6 bases from V and 6 bases from J, with 5 bases between. Germline V gene lookup returns CDR1 GTSNPN and CDR2 SVGIG (reference sequence).

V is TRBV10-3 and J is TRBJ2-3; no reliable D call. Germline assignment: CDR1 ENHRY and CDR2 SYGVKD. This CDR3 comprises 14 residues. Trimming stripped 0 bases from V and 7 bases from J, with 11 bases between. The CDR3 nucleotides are TGTGCCATCAGTGAGTCGGACGGGTGGCATACGCAGTATTTT. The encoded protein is CAISESDGWHTQYF.

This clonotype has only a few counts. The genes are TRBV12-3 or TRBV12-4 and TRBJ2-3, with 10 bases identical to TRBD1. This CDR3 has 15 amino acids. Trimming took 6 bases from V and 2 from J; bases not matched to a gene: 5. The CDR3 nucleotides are TGTGCCAGCAGGCCGACAGGGGGCCTCACAGATACGCAGTATTTT. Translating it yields CASRPTGGLTDTQYF.

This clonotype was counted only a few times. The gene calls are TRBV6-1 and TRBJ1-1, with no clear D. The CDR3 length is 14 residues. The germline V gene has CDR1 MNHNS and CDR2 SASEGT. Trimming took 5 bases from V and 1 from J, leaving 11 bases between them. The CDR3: CASSSTNTNTEAFF. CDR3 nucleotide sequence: TGTGCCAGCAGTTCAACAAATACGAACACTGAAGCTTTCTTT.

DNA of the CDR3: TGTGCCAGCACCAAAGGGGCGGGACTTTCCTATGAGCAGTTCTTC. Amino acids: CASTKGAGLSYEQFF. The chain couples TRBV7-9 to TRBJ2-1; TRBD2 is a possible D gene (6 bases). The V end lost 7 bases, the J end lost 8 bases, and 21 bases lay between the germline ends. Germline CDR1 reads SEHNR; CDR2 reads FQNEAQ (reference sequence). This CDR3 has 15 amino acids.

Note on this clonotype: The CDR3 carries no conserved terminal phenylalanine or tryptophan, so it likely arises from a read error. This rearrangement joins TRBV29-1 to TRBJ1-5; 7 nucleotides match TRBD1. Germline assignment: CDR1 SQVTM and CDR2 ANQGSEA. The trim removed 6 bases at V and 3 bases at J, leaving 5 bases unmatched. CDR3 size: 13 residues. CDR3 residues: CSVRTGLNQPQHL. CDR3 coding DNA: TGCAGCGTGCGGACAGGCCTCAATCAGCCCCAGCATTTA.

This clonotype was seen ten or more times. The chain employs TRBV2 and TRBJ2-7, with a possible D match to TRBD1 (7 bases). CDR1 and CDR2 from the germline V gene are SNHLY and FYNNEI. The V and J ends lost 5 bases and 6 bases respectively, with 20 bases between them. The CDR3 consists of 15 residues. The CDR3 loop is CASSRQGTGAFEQYF. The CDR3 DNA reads TGTGCCAGCAGTAGACAGGGTACGGGGGCCTTCGAGCAGTACTTC.

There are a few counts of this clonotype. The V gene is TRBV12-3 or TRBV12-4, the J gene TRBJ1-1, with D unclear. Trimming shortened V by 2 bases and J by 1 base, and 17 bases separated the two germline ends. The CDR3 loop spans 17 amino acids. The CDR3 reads CASSLRSHPERNTEAFF. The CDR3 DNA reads TGTGCCAGCAGTTTAAGGTCTCACCCGGAAAGGAACACTGAAGCTTTCTTT.

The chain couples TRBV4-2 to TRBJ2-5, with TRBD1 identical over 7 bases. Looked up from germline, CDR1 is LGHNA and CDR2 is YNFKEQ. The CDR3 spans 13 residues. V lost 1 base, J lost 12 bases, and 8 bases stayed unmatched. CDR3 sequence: CASSQVKGAYKYF. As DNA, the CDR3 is TGTGCCAGCAGCCAAGTGAAGGGGGCGTACAAGTACTTC.

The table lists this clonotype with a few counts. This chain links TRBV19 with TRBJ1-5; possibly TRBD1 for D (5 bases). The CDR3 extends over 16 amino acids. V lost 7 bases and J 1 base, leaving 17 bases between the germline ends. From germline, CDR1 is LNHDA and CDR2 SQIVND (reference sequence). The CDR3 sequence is CASTTRGDLSNQPQHF. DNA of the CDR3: TGTGCCAGTACTACGCGGGGGGATCTAAGCAATCAGCCCCAGCATTTT.

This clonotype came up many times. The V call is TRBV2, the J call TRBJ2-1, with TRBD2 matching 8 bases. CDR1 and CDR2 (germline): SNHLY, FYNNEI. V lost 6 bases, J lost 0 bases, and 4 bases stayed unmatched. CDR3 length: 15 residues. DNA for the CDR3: TGTGCCAGCAGCAAGCGGGGGAGCTCCTACAATGAGCAGTTCTTC. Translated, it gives CASSKRGSSYNEQFF.

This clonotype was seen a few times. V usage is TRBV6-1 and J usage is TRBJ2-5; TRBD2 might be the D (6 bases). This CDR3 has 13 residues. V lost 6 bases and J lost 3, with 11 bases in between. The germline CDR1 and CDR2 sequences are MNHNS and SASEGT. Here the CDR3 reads CASSPPGEETQYF. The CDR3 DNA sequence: TGTGCCAGCAGCCCTCCGGGGGAAGAGACCCAGTACTTC.

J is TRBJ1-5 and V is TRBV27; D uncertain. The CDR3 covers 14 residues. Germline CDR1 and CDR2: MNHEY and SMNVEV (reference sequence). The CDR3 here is CSSSFPGSNQPQHF. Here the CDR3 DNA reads TGTTCCTCATCATTCCCTGGAAGCAATCAGCCCCAGCATTTT.

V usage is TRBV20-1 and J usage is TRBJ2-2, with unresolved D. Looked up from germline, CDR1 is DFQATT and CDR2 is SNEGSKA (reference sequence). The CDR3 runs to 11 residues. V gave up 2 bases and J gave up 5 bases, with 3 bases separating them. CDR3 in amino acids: CSARLTGELFF. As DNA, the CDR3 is TGCAGTGCTAGACTTACCGGGGAGCTGTTTTTT.

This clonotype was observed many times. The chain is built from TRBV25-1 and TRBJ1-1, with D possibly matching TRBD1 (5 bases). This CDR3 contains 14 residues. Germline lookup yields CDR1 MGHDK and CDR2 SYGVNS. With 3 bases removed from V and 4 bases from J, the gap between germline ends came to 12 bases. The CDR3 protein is CASSDPSGGTEAFF. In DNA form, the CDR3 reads TGTGCCAGCAGTGACCCCTCGGGGGGCACTGAAGCTTTCTTT.

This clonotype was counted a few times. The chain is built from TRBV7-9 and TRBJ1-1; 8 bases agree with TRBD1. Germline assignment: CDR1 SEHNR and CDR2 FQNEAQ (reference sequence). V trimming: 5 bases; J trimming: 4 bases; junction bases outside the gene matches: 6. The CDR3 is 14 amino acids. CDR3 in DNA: TGTGCCAGCAGCCAGGGGCAGGGGGCCACTGAAGCTTTCTTT. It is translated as CASSQGQGATEAFF. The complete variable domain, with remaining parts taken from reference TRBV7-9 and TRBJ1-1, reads DTGVSQNPRHKITKRGQNVTFRCDPISEHNRLYWYRQTLGQGPEFLTYFQNEAQLEKSRLLSDRFSAERPKGSFSTLEIQRTEQGDSAMYLCASSQGQGATEAFFGQGTRLTVV.

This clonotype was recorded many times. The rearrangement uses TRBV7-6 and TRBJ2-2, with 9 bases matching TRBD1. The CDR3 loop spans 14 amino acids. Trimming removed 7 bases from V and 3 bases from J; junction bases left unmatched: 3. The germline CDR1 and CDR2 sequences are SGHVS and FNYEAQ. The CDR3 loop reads CASTRDRDTGELFF. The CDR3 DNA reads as TGTGCCAGCACCCGGGACAGGGACACCGGGGAGCTGTTTTTT.